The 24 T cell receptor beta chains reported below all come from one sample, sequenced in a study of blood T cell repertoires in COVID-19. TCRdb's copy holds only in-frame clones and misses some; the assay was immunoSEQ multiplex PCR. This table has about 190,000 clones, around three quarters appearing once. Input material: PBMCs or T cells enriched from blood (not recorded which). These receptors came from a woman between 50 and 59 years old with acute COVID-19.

CDR3 amino acids: CASLDGVDGETQYF. CDR3 sequence (DNA): TGTGCCAGCCTGGACGGGGTAGACGGGGAGACCCAGTACTTC. The V call is TRBV5-4, the J call TRBJ2-5; D might be TRBD2 (5 bases). Germline CDR1 SGHNT, CDR2 YYREEE (reference sequence). Between the trimmed V and J ends, which lost 7 bases and 5 bases, there was a span of 18 bases. The length of the CDR3 is 14 residues.

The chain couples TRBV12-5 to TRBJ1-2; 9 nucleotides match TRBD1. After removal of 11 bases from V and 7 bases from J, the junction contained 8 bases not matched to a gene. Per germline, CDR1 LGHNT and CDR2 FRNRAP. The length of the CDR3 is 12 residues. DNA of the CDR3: TGTGCTGGGCCCGGGACAGGGTGTGGCTACACCTTC. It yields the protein CAGPGTGCGYTF.

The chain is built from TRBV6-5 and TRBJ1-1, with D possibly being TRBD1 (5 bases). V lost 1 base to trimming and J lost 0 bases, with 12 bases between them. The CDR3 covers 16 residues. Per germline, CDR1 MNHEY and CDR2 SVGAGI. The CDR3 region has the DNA TGTGCCAGCAGTTACTTTCTTCCAGGGATGAACACTGAAGCTTTCTTT. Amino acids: CASSYFLPGMNTEAFF.

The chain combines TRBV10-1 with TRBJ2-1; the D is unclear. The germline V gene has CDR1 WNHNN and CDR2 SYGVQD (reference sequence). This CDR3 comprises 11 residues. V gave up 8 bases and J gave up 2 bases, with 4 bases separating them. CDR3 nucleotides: TGCGCCAGCGGCACCTACAATGAGCAGTTCTTC. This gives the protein CASGTYNEQFF.

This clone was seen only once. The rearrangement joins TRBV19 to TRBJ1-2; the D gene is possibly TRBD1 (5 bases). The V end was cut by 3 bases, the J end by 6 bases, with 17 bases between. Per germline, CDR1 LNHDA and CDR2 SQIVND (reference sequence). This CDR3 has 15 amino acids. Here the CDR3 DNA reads TGTGCCAGTAGTATTATCGTCCAGGGATCCGATGGCTACACCTTC. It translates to CASSIIVQGSDGYTF.

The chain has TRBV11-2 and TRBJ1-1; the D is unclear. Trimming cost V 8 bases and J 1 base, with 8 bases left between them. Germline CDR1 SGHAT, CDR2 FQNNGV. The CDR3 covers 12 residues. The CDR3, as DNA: TGTGCCAGCGGGGAGGGGAACACTGAAGCTTTCTTT. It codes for CASGEGNTEAFF.

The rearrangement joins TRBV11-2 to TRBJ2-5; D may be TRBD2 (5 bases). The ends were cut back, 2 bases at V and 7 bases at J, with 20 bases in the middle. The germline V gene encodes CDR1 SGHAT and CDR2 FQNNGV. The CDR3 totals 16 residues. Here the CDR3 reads CASSLNNLGLRGTQYF. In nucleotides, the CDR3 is TGTGCCAGCAGCTTAAATAATTTAGGACTTCGGGGGACCCAGTACTTC.

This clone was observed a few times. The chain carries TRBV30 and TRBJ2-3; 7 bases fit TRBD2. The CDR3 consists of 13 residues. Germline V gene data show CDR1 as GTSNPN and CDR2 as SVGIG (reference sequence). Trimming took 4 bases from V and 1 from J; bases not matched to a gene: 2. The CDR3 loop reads CAWKRGGTDTQYF. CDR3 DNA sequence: TGTGCCTGGAAGCGGGGAGGCACAGATACGCAGTATTTT. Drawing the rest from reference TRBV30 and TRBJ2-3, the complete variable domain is SQTIHQWPATLVQPVGSPLSLECTVEGTSNPNLYWYRQAAGRGLQLLFYSVGIGQISSEVPQNLSASRPQDRQFILSSKKLLLSDSGFYLCAWKRGGTDTQYFGPGTRLTVL.

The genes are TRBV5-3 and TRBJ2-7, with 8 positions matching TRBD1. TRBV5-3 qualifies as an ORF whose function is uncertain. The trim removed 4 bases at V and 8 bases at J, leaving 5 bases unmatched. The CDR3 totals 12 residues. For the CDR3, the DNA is TGTGCCAGAAGCCTGGACAGGGCCCAGCAGTACGTC. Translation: CARSLDRAQQYV.

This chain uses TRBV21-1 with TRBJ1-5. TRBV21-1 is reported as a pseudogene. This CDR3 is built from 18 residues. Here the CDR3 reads CASSERRGGLISNQPQHF. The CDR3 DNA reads TGTGCCAGCAGCGAAAGACGGGGGGGTTTAATTAGCAATCAGCCCCAGCATTTT.

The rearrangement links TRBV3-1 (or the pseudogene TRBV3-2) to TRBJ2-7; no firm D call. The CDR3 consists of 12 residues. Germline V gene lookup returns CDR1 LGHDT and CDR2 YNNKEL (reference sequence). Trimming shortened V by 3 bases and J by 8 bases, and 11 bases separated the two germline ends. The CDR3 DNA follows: TGTGCCAGCAGCCAGGGCGATCTCCAGCAGTACGTC. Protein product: CASSQGDLQQYV.

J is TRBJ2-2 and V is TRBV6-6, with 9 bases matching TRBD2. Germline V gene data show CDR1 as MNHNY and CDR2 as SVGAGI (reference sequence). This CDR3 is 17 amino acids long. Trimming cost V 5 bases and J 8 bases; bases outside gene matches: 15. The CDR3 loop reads CASSHPSGTSFAGELFF. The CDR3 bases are TGTGCCAGCAGTCACCCATCCGGGACTAGCTTTGCGGGGGAGCTGTTTTTT.

The CDR3 nucleotides read TGCGCCAGCAGCTTGGGCGCCGGGGTGGGGAATGAAAAACTGTTTTTT. Protein sequence: CASSLGAGVGNEKLFF. The V call is TRBV5-1, the J call TRBJ1-4, with no clear D. Trimming shortened V by 0 bases and J by 5 bases, and 14 bases separated the two germline ends. Germline V gene lookup returns CDR1 SGHRS and CDR2 YFSETQ. The length of the CDR3 is 16 residues.

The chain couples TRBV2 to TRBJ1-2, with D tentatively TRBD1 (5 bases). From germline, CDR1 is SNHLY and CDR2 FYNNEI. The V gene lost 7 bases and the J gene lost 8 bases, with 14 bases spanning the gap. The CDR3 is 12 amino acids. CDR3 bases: TGTGCCAGCACTTACAGGCGAGAAGGCTACACCTTC. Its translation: CASTYRREGYTF.

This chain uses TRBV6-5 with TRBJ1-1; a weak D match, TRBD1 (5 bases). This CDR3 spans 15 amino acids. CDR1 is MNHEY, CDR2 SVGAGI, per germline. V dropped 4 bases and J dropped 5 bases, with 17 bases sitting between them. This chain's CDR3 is CASSSPSGGGTEAFF. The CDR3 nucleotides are TGTGCCAGCAGTTCCCCGTCGGGGGGAGGGACTGAAGCTTTCTTT.

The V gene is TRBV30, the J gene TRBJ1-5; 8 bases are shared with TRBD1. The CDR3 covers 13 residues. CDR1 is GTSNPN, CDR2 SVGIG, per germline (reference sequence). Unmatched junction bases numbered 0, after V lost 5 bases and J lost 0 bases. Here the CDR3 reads CAWDRGSNQPQHF. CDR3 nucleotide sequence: TGTGCCTGGGACAGGGGTAGCAATCAGCCCCAGCATTTT.

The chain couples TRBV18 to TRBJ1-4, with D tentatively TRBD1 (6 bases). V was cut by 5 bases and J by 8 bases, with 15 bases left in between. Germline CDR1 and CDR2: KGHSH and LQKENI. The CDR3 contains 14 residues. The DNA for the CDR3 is TGTGCCAGCTCATCAACAGGGTTACGAGAAAAACTGTTTTTT. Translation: CASSSTGLREKLFF.

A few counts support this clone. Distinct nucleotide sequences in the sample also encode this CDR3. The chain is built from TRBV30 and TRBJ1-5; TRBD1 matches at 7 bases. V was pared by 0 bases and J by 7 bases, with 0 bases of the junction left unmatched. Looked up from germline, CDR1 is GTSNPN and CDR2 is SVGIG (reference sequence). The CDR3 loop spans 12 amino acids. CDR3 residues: CAWSVQGQPQHF. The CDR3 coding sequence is TGTGCCTGGAGTGTACAGGGGCAGCCCCAGCATTTT. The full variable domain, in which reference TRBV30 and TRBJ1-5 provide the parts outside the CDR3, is SQTIHQWPATLVQPVGSPLSLECTVEGTSNPNLYWYRQAAGRGLQLLFYSVGIGQISSEVPQNLSASRPQDRQFILSSKKLLLSDSGFYLCAWSVQGQPQHFGDGTRLSIL.

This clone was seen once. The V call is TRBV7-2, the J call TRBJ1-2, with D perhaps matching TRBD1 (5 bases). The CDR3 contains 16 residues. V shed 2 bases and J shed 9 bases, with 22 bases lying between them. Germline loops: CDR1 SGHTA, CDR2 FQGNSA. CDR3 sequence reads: CASSLTVPGLKSSYTF. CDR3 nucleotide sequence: TGTGCCAGCAGCTTAACTGTCCCAGGGCTCAAATCGAGCTACACCTTC.

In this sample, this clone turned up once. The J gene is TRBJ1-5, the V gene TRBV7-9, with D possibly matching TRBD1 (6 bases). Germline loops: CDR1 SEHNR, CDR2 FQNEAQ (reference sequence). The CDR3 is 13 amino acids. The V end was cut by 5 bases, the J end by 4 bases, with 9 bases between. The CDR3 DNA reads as TGTGCCAGCAGCCTACAGGGTAATCAGCCCCAGCATTTT. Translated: CASSLQGNQPQHF.

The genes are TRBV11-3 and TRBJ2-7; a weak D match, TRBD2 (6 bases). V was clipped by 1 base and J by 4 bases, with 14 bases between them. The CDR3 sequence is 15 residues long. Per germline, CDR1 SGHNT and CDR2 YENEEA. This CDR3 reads CASSLVGGLDYEQYV. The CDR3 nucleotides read TGTGCCAGCAGCTTAGTGGGGGGACTGGATTACGAGCAGTACGTC.

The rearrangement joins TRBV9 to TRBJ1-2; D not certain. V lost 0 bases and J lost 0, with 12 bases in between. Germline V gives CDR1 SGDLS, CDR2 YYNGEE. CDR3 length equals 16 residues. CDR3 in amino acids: CASSVGRPIANYGYTF. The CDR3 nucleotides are TGTGCCAGCAGCGTAGGGCGGCCCATAGCTAACTATGGCTACACCTTC.

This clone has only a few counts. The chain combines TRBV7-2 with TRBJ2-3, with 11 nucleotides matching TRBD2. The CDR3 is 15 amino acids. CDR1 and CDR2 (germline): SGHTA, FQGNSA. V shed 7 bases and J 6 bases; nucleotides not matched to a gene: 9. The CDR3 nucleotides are TGTGCCAGCATGATTAGCGGGGGGGCCTTCGATACGCAGTATTTT. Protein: CASMISGGAFDTQYF.

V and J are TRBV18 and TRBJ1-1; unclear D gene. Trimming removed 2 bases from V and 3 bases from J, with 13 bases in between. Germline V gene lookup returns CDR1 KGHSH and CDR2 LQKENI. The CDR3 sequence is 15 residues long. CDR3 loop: CASSPTANRDTEAFF. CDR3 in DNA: TGTGCCAGCTCACCAACGGCTAACCGGGACACTGAAGCTTTCTTT.